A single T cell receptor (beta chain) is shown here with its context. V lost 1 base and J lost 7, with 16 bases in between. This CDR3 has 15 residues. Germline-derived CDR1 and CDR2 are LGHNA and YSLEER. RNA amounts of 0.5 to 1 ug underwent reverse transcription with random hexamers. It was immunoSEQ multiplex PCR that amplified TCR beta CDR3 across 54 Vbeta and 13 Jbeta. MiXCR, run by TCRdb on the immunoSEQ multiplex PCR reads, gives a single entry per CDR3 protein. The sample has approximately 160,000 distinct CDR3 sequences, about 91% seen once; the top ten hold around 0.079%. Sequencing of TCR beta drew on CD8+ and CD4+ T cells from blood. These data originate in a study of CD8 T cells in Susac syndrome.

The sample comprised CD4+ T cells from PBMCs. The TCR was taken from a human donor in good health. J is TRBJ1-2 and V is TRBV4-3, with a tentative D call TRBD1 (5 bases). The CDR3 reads CASSQGGWATGGYTF. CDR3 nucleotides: TGCGCCAGCAGCCAAGGGGGCTGGGCAACGGGTGGCTACACCTTC.